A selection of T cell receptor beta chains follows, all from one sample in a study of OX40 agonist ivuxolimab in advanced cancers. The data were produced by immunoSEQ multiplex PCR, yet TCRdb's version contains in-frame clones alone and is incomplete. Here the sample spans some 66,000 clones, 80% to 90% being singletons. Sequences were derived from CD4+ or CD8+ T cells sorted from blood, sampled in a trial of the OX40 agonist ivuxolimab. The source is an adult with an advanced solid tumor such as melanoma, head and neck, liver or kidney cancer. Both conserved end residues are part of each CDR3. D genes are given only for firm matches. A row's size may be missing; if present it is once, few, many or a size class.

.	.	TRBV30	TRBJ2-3	CAWRSGAPNTDTQYF	TGTGCCTGGAGGAGTGGGGCGCCGAACACAGATACGCAGTATTTT
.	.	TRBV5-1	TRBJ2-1	CASSLARGFEQFF	TGCGCCAGCAGCTTGGCCCGGGGTTTTGAGCAGTTCTTC
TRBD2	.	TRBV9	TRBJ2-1	CASSVAGTSVGNEQFF	TGTGCCAGCAGCGTAGCGGGGACTAGCGTAGGGAATGAGCAGTTCTTC
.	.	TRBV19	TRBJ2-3	CASSISSSTDTQYF	TGTGCCAGTAGTATATCCTCTAGCACAGATACGCAGTATTTT
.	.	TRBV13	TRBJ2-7	CASSVTFSFTGGYSYEQYF	TGTGCCAGCAGCGTAACTTTTTCATTCACCGGGGGATACTCCTACGAGCAGTACTTC
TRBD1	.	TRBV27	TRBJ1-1	CASSLRRGQGNTEAFF	TGTGCCAGCAGTTTACGGAGGGGGCAGGGGAACACTGAAGCTTTCTTT
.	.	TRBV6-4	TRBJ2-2	CASSELGVPGELFF	TGTGCCAGCAGTGAGCTAGGGGTCCCCGGGGAGCTGTTTTTT
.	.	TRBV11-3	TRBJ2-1	CASSFRETGGEQFF	TGTGCCAGCAGCTTCCGCGAAACTGGAGGGGAGCAGTTCTTC
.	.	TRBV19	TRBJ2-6	CASSIEGNSGANVLTF	TGTGCCAGTAGTATTGAGGGAAACTCTGGGGCCAACGTCCTGACTTTC
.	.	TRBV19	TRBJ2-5	CASSIYSSSGETQYF	TGTGCCAGTAGTATCTATTCATCGTCGGGTGAGACCCAGTACTTC
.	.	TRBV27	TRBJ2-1	CASSPRLTSSYNEQFF	TGTGCCAGCAGTCCCCGACTGACTTCCTCCTACAATGAGCAGTTCTTC
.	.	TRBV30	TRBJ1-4	CAWRSGSGGEKLFF	TGTGCCTGGAGGTCCGGGTCGGGAGGGGAAAAACTGTTTTTT
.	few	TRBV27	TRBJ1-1	CASSDLSIGNTEAFF	TGTGCCAGCAGCGACCTAAGTATCGGGAACACTGAAGCTTTCTTT
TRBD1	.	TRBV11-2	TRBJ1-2	CASSLAQGRLYGYTF	TGTGCCAGCAGCTTAGCACAGGGGCGTCTCTATGGCTACACCTTC
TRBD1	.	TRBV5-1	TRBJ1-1	CASLPGGQGRTEAFF	TGCGCCAGCCTCCCGGGGGGACAGGGACGCACTGAAGCTTTCTTT
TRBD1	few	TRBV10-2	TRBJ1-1	CASRDPQGGNTEAFF	TGCGCCAGCAGAGATCCTCAGGGGGGGAACACTGAAGCTTTCTTT
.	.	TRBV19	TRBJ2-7	CASKEGRGYEQYF	TGTGCCAGTAAGGAGGGGCGAGGCTACGAGCAGTACTTC
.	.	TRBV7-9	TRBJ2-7	CASSLSHMRGEQYF	TGTGCCAGCAGCTTAAGTCACATGAGAGGCGAGCAGTACTTC
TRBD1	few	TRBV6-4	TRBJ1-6	CATLGQENSPLHF	TGTGCCACCCTGGGACAGGAGAATTCACCCCTCCACTTT
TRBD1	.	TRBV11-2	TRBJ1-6	CASSATRDSPRDSPLHF	TGTGCCAGCAGCGCGACCCGGGACAGTCCAAGGGATTCACCCCTCCACTTT
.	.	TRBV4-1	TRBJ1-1	CASSSPGTIFSEAFF	TGCGCCAGCAGCTCCCCCGGGACTATATTTTCTGAAGCTTTCTTT
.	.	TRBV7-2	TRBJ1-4	CASSLIGPATNEKLFF	TGTGCCAGCAGCTTAATTGGTCCAGCAACTAATGAAAAACTGTTTTTT
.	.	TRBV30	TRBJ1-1	CAWSVGSWGEAFF	TGTGCCTGGAGTGTAGGGTCGTGGGGAGAAGCTTTCTTT
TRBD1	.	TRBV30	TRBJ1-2	CAWTVTGGRGYGYTF	TGTGCCTGGACCGTAACAGGGGGACGGGGCTATGGCTACACCTTC
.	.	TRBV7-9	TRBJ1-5	CASSLGEETGSGNQPQHF	TGTGCCAGCAGCTTAGGGGAGGAAACAGGGTCAGGGAATCAGCCCCAGCATTTT
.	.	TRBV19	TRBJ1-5	CASSYWGQPQHF	TGTGCCAGCTCTTATTGGGGTCAGCCCCAGCATTTT
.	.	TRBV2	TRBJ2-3	CASSEASWGKKADTQYF	TGTGCCAGCAGTGAAGCCTCGTGGGGGAAGAAGGCAGATACGCAGTATTTT
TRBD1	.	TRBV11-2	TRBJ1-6	CASSLLGTGDSPLHF	TGTGCCAGCAGCCTTCTAGGGACAGGTGACTCACCCCTCCACTTT
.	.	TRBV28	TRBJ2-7	CASSRTYEQYF	TGTGCCAGCAGTCGAACTTACGAGCAGTACTTC
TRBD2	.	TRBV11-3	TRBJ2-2	CASSLGLAGGLKNTGELFF	TGTGCCAGCAGCCTTGGACTAGCGGGGGGGCTGAAGAACACCGGGGAGCTGTTTTTT
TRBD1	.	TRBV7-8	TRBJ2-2	CASLGRDRASGELFF	TGTGCCAGCCTAGGCCGGGACAGGGCCTCCGGGGAGCTGTTTTTT
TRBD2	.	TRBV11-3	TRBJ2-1	CASSPGTSGGANEQFF	TGTGCCAGCAGCCCCGGGACTAGCGGGGGGGCTAATGAGCAGTTCTTC
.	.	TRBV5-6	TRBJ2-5	CASSYTQGRETQYF	TGTGCCAGCAGTTATACTCAGGGAAGAGAGACCCAGTACTTC
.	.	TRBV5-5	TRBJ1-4	CASSLPINEKLFF	TGTGCCAGCAGCTTGCCGATTAATGAAAAACTGTTTTTT
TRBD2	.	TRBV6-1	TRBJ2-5	CASSEFTGTSGQETQYF	TGTGCCAGCAGTGAATTCACCGGGACTAGCGGACAAGAGACCCAGTACTTC
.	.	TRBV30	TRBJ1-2	CAWSVRRASSGYTF	TGTGCCTGGAGTGTACGGAGGGCCAGCAGTGGCTACACCTTC
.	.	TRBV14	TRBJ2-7	CASSRLIGGYEQYF	TGTGCCAGCAGCCGGTTAATTGGCGGCTACGAGCAGTACTTC
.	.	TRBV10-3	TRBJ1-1	CAISIVGSTEAFF	TGCGCCATCAGTATAGTAGGTAGCACTGAAGCTTTCTTT
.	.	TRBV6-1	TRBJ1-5	CASSENWSNQPQHF	TGTGCCAGCAGTGAAAATTGGAGCAATCAGCCCCAGCATTTT
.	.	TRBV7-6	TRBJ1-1	CASSHRRDGTEAFF	TGTGCCAGCAGTCATCGCCGCGACGGGACTGAAGCTTTCTTT
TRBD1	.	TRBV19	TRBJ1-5	CASGQGIQPQHF	TGTGCCAGCGGACAGGGTATCCAGCCCCAGCATTTT
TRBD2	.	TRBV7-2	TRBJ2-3	CASSDTSGGRPGSDTQYF	TGTGCCAGCAGTGACACTAGCGGGGGGCGTCCGGGGTCAGATACGCAGTATTTT
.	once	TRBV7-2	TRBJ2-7	CASSSGTTKSGQYF	TGTGCCAGCAGCTCCGGGACCACAAAAAGCGGGCAGTACTTC
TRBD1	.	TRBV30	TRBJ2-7	CAWSDKTGGGYSFRSYEQYF	TGTGCCTGGAGTGATAAGACAGGGGGCGGATATAGTTTTCGGTCCTACGAGCAGTACTTC
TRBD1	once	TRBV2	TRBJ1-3	CASKGQNSGNTIYF	TGTGCCAGCAAGGGACAGAACTCTGGAAACACCATATATTTT
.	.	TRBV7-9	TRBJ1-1	CAGSPAGRGVTEAFF	TGTGCCGGCAGCCCCGCGGGACGGGGGGTCACTGAAGCTTTCTTT
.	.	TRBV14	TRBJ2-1	CASSQLTSSYNEQFF	TGTGCCAGCAGCCAGCTCACGAGCTCCTACAATGAGCAGTTCTTC